This TCR beta chain is from a study of PD-L1 blockade in urothelial cancer. As for the study in general: Beginning around 2014, patients received atezolizumab, given as 1,200 mg intravenously every 3 weeks. Males with urothelial cancer arising in the bladder constituted most of the 29 patients. Across tumor samples, the median number of T cells reached some 1,300.

The CDR3 has 16 amino acids. Germline trimming cut 6 bases from V and 3 bases from J; bases unmatched to any gene: 12. Germline CDR1 KGHSH, CDR2 LQKENI. Each PCR received spiked synthetic TCR analog templates. The table came from immunoSEQ multiplex PCR; TCRdb's copy has only in-frame clones and leaves some out. Here the sample spans about 500 clones, roughly 35% being singletons. The gene calls are TRBV18 and TRBJ2-3; TRBD2 aligns across 7 bases. The sequence was obtained from a man aged 55 to 70 with urothelial cancer. Here the sequenced sample was tumor tissue, taken before atezolizumab (anti-PD-L1) treatment. CDR3 residues: CASSPRASGLTDTQYF. CDR3 bases: TGTGCCAGCTCGCCCCGGGCTAGCGGATTGACAGATACGCAGTATTTT.